This is a list of T cell receptor beta chains from one sample in a study of regulatory T cells in long-lasting Graves disease. TCRdb re-derived calls from the multiplex PCR reads in MiXCR, one entry per CDR3 protein. Of about 200,000 distinct CDR3 sequences in the sample, 18% were seen once. Sequencing used peripheral blood mononuclear cells (PBMCs), obtained at new diagnosis, from a patient treated with antithyroid drugs. The receptors were gathered from a female donor with Graves disease. The CDR3 runs from the conserved cysteine through the conserved F or W. D genes are given only for firm matches. Expanded clones get a size class; other rows say once, few or many, or leave the size out.

TRBV29-1	TRBD1	.	TRBJ2-5	TGCAGCTTATCGGCAGGGGGACCGGGAGAGACCCAGTACTTC	CSLSAGGPGETQYF
TRBV7-3	.	many	TRBJ2-2	TGTGCCAGCAGCTTTGGCCAGGCGGGCACCGGGGAGCTGTTTTTT	CASSFGQAGTGELFF
TRBV12-3/TRBV12-4	TRBD1	many	TRBJ2-1	TGTGCCAGCAGTCTACGCTCGCTGGGGACAGGGACCTACAATGAGCAGTTCTTC	CASSLRSLGTGTYNEQFF
TRBV28	TRBD1	many	TRBJ1-2	TGTGCCAGTCACCCGGGACAGGGGAACTATGGCTACACCTTC	CASHPGQGNYGYTF
TRBV7-2	TRBD1	many	TRBJ1-4	TGTGCCAGCAGCTTGACAGGGGGAAATGAAAAACTGTTTTTT	CASSLTGGNEKLFF
TRBV9	TRBD2	.	TRBJ2-7	TGTGCCAGCAGCGTAGAGGGGACTAGCGGGGACGCCTACGAGCAGTACTTC	CASSVEGTSGDAYEQYF
TRBV3-1	TRBD1	.	TRBJ1-5	TGTGCCAGCAGCCACTCAGGGGGCGGGCAGCCCCAGCATTTT	CASSHSGGGQPQHF
TRBV10-3	TRBD1	many	TRBJ2-2	TGTGCCATCAGGCGGACAGGGGGCGCGGACACCGGGGAGCTGTTTTTT	CAIRRTGGADTGELFF
TRBV12-3/TRBV12-4	.	.	TRBJ2-3	TGTGCCAGCAGGCAGGGAGGAGGAGACACAGATACGCAGTATTTT	CASRQGGGDTDTQYF
TRBV29-1	.	many	TRBJ2-5	TGCAGCGTTGCTAGTAGCGTAGCGGAAGAGACCCAGTACTTC	CSVASSVAEETQYF
TRBV11-1	TRBD2	many	TRBJ2-7	TGTGCCAGCAGCTTCCGACTTGCGGGAGGTGTAGGTGAGCAGTACTTC	CASSFRLAGGVGEQYF
TRBV6-1	.	many	TRBJ1-1	TGTGCCACCAAAGGGAACTCTGAAGCTTTCTTT	CATKGNSEAFF
TRBV20-1	.	many	TRBJ1-1	TGCAGTGCTAGAGGACAAGTTGACACTGAAGCTTTCTTT	CSARGQVDTEAFF
TRBV20-1	TRBD2	many	TRBJ2-3	TGCAGTGCTCCACCGGGACTAGAGGAAGGAGATACGCAGTATTTT	CSAPPGLEEGDTQYF
TRBV30	.	many	TRBJ2-1	TGTGCCTGGAGTGTACTGAGGGGCAATGAGCAGTTCTTC	CAWSVLRGNEQFF
TRBV29-1	.	many	TRBJ1-1	TGCAGCGTTGAAGGGGTCAGGGGCACTGAAGCTTTCTTT	CSVEGVRGTEAFF
TRBV6-2/TRBV6-3	TRBD1	many	TRBJ1-6	TGTGCCAGCAGTGAGGGTCAGGGGGCATATTCACCCCTCCACTTT	CASSEGQGAYSPLHF
TRBV10-3	.	.	TRBJ2-1	TGTGCCATCAATCCGGACAGAGACAATGAGCAGTTCTTC	CAINPDRDNEQFF
TRBV20-1	.	many	TRBJ1-4	TGCAGTGCTAGACAGGGTCGCACGCCTGAAAAACTGTTTTTT	CSARQGRTPEKLFF
TRBV29-1	.	many	TRBJ2-7	TGCAGCGTGGCTCTGGGCACTGGGACTGGCAACGAGCAGTACTTC	CSVALGTGTGNEQYF
TRBV28	TRBD1	.	TRBJ2-1	TGTGCCAGCAGTTCATCCGGGACAGGGAGGAATGAGCAGTTCTTC	CASSSSGTGRNEQFF
TRBV11-2	TRBD2	few	TRBJ2-1	TGTGCCAGCAGCTTAGCTAGCGGGAGGAAGGGCAATGAGCAGTTCTTC	CASSLASGRKGNEQFF
TRBV6-2/TRBV6-3	TRBD1	many	TRBJ2-5	TGTGCCAGCAGCCCCAGGGGGCTGGGTGAGACCCAGTACTTC	CASSPRGLGETQYF
TRBV12-3/TRBV12-4	TRBD1	many	TRBJ1-6	TGTGCCAGCAGTTTAGCGGGACAGGGTAGTTCACCCCTCCACTTT	CASSLAGQGSSPLHF
TRBV5-1	TRBD2	.	TRBJ2-1	TGCGCCAGCAGCTTGGATGGTGCGGGAGGGCCAAATGAGCAGTTCTTC	CASSLDGAGGPNEQFF
TRBV30	.	many	TRBJ2-5	TGTGCCTGGAGTGACTTCCTACACGGGGTAGGAGAGACCCAGTACTTC	CAWSDFLHGVGETQYF
TRBV4-1	.	.	TRBJ1-2	TGCGCCAGCAGCCCCCAAGGGGCAGGGTTTGGCTACACCTTC	CASSPQGAGFGYTF
TRBV19	.	many	TRBJ1-1	TGTGCCACCCGGTTGGGGACCCGTAGCGCTGAAGCTTTCTTT	CATRLGTRSAEAFF
TRBV20-1	TRBD2	many	TRBJ2-7	TGCAGTGCTGGTCGGACTAGCGGGAGCCACGAGCAGTACTTC	CSAGRTSGSHEQYF
TRBV5-1	.	many	TRBJ2-1	TGCGCCAGCAGCTTGGCTTTCGCCAATGAGCAGTTCTTC	CASSLAFANEQFF
TRBV7-2	TRBD1	.	TRBJ2-7	TGTGCCAGCAGTTTAGGGACAGGGACGATCCAGTACTTC	CASSLGTGTIQYF
TRBV15	.	few	TRBJ1-5	TGTGCCACCAGCAGAGCCACAGGTGGAAATCAGCCCCAGCATTTT	CATSRATGGNQPQHF
TRBV11-2	.	.	TRBJ2-5	TGTGCCAGCAGCCCAACCGGGACTCAAGAAGAGACCCAGTACTTC	CASSPTGTQEETQYF
TRBV12-5	.	many	TRBJ1-5	TGTGCTAGTGGTGTCACAGGGCCAGGGCCCCAGCATTTT	CASGVTGPGPQHF
TRBV28	.	many	TRBJ1-2	TGTGCCAGCAGGACACAGGGAAGTAACCATGGCTACACCTTC	CASRTQGSNHGYTF
TRBV20-1	.	few	TRBJ2-3	TGCAGTGCTTACGGAAAAGCGTTAACAGATACGCAGTATTTT	CSAYGKALTDTQYF
TRBV5-5	TRBD1	few	TRBJ2-1	TGTGCCAGCAGCGCGGGACAGGGGTTTGAGCAGTTCTTC	CASSAGQGFEQFF